This TCR beta chain was sequenced during a study of cytomegalovirus exposure and HLA in healthy donors. Study overall: A data release that came early held approximately 85 million unique TCRs from HLA-typed donors. Study-wide results and limits: Accurate predictions that matched the HLA-A and HLA-B alleles of most subjects were reportedly made from TCR beta sequences.

Worth noting for this clone: No antigen is known for it.

The study ran its PCR with 60 Vbeta and 13 Jbeta primers. Sequencing used immunoSEQ multiplex PCR; TCRdb keeps in-frame clones, though not all of them. The data show 100,000 to 150,000 clones, about 80% seen once. Healthy people donating bone marrow made up the donors. The CDR3 contains 14 residues. V dropped 4 bases and J dropped 7 bases, with 17 bases sitting between them. CDR1 SGHDT and CDR2 YYEEEE come from the germline V gene. The J gene is TRBJ1-1, the V gene TRBV5-6, with D tentatively TRBD1 (5 bases). What was sequenced was PBMCs. The TCR was taken from a woman between 35 and 50 years old in good health and CMV-seropositive. As DNA, the CDR3 is TGTGCCAGCAGCCCCGCGGGGGACGGGCGTGAAGCTTTCTTT. As protein: CASSPAGDGREAFF.